A selection of T cell receptor beta chains follows, all from one sample in a study of breast tumors, draining lymph nodes, adjacent tissues. MiXCR, run by TCRdb on the multiplex PCR reads, gives a single entry per CDR3 protein. The sample yields about 180,000 distinct CDR3 sequences, 25% to 40% seen once. The sample consisted of axillary lymph node tissue. The source of these receptors is a female donor with breast cancer. Some clones in this sample may be carry-over from other donors' samples. The CDR3 runs from the conserved cysteine through the conserved F or W. D genes are given only for firm matches. Some rows have no size entry. The others give once, few or many, or a class for an expanded clone.

j_call cdr3_length v_call d_call clone_size cdr3_nt cdr3_aa
TRBJ1-4 14 TRBV7-9 . many TGTGCCAGCAGCTTTGGGGGGGGGTATGAAAAACTGTTTTTT CASSFGGGYEKLFF
TRBJ1-5 15 TRBV30 . . TGTGCCTTGAGTGTTATCCCAGATAGCAATCAGCCCCAGCATTTT CALSVIPDSNQPQHF
TRBJ2-1 16 TRBV9 . many TGTGCCAGCAGCGTAGGAGTCTCAGGCTCCTACAATGAGCAGTTCTTC CASSVGVSGSYNEQFF
TRBJ2-2 16 TRBV4-1 . many TGCGCCAGCAGCCATCCGGGCGGGCCGAACACCGGGGAGCTGTTTTTT CASSHPGGPNTGELFF
TRBJ1-6 17 TRBV6-6 TRBD1 . TGTGCCAGCAGCTTTTATAGGGGGACAGGCGTAAATTCACCCCTCCACTTT CASSFYRGTGVNSPLHF
TRBJ2-4 17 TRBV5-6 TRBD1 . TGTGCCAGCAGCCAGGGACAGGGGTCGTTAGCCAAAAACATTCAGTACTTC CASSQGQGSLAKNIQYF
TRBJ1-2 13 TRBV20-1 . many TGCAGTGCCATGGCCGATTTTAACTATGGCTACACCTTC CSAMADFNYGYTF
TRBJ2-2 13 TRBV19 . many TGTGCCAGTAGTGGCGGATACCCCGGGGAGCTGTTTTTT CASSGGYPGELFF
TRBJ1-2 16 TRBV9 . . TGTGCCAGCAGCGTAGAGTGGGGGGGGCGGTTGAAGGGCTACACCTTC CASSVEWGGRLKGYTF
TRBJ2-5 13 TRBV27 TRBD2 . TGTGCCAGCAGTTTAGCGGGGGGAAAGACCCAGTACTTC CASSLAGGKTQYF
TRBJ1-2 15 TRBV29-1 . many TGCAGCGTTGAATCGGGGGCGGCCACTAACTATGGCTACACCTTC CSVESGAATNYGYTF
TRBJ2-5 12 TRBV20-1 . . TGCAGTCCACGGGGGGCAGGGGAGACCCAGTACTTC CSPRGAGETQYF
TRBJ1-5 15 TRBV5-1 TRBD1 . TGCGCCAGCCAGGATAAGACAGGGGTGGGTCAGCCCCAGCATTTT CASQDKTGVGQPQHF
TRBJ2-7 16 TRBV9 TRBD1 many TGTGCCAGCAGCGTAGGGGCAGGGGGCAAGTTTTACGAGCAGTACTTC CASSVGAGGKFYEQYF
TRBJ2-1 14 TRBV9 . many TGTGCCAGCAGCGTAGAGATTTCGGACAATGAGCAGTTCTTC CASSVEISDNEQFF
TRBJ2-7 17 TRBV11-2 TRBD1 . TGTGCCAGCAGCTTACGCCTGAGGGACAGGGGTAACGGCGAGCAGTACTTC CASSLRLRDRGNGEQYF
TRBJ2-2 15 TRBV18 . . TGTGCCAGCTCCAGAGCTGGGGCCGGGAACGGGGAGCTGTTTTTT CASSRAGAGNGELFF
TRBJ1-1 12 TRBV25-1 . few TGTGCCAGCAGTCACCCAGGGTTTGAAGCTTTCTTT CASSHPGFEAFF
TRBJ2-1 15 TRBV9 TRBD2 many TGTGCCAGCAGCGTGACCGGGACTAGCGACAATGAGCAGTTCTTC CASSVTGTSDNEQFF
TRBJ2-1 13 TRBV5-1 . many TGCGCCAGCAGCGGGGGACCCTACAATGAGCAGTTCTTC CASSGGPYNEQFF
TRBJ2-2 15 TRBV25-1 TRBD1 many TGTGCCAGCACAGACAGGGGGTATAACACCGGGGAGCTGTTTTTT CASTDRGYNTGELFF
TRBJ2-3 17 TRBV7-2 TRBD2 many TGTGCCAGCAGCTTAAGGGGAGGGACGCCGAGCACAGATACGCAGTATTTT CASSLRGGTPSTDTQYF
TRBJ1-5 12 TRBV24-1 TRBD1 . TGTGCCACCCTTCGGACAGGGGCAGCCCAGCATTTT CATLRTGAAQHF
TRBJ2-2 17 TRBV29-1 . . TGCAGCGTCGCAAGGGGGGGGGGCTTAGCTAACACCGGGGAGCTGTTTTTT CSVARGGGLANTGELFF
TRBJ2-3 20 TRBV7-2 TRBD2 many TGTGCCAGCAGCTTAGCGAGCCCGGGACTAGCGGGGGGTCTAAGTGATACGCAGTATTTT CASSLASPGLAGGLSDTQYF
TRBJ1-2 15 TRBV7-3 . . TGTGCCAGCAGCCCCAGCGGGCACGGTTTGGGATGCTACACCTTC CASSPSGHGLGCYTF
TRBJ2-7 17 TRBV12-3/TRBV12-4 . many TGTGCCAGCAGTTTTATGTCAGGCGGGACCCTTTACTACGAGCAGTACTTC CASSFMSGGTLYYEQYF
TRBJ2-2 12 TRBV5-1 . once TGCGCCAGCAGCTTGGCATACCGGGAGCTGTTTTTT CASSLAYRELFF
TRBJ2-7 14 TRBV6-1 TRBD1 few TGTGCCAGCAGCTCCGGGACAGGGACTTACGAGCAGTACTTC CASSSGTGTYEQYF